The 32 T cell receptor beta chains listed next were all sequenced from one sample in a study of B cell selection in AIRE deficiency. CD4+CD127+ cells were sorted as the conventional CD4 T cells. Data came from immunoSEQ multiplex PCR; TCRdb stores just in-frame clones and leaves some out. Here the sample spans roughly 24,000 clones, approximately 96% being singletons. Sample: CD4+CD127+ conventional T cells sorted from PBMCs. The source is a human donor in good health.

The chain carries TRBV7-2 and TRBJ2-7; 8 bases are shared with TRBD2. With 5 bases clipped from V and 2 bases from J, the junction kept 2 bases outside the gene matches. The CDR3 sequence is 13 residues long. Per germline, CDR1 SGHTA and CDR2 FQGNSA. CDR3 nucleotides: TGTGCCAGCAGCCCCGGGAGGGCCTACGAGCAGTACTTC. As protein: CASSPGRAYEQYF.

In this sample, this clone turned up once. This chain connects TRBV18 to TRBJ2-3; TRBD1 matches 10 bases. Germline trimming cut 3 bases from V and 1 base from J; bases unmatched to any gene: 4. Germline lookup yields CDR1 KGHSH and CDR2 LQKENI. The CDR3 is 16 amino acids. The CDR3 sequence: CASSPLDRGGTDTQYF. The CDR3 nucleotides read TGTGCCAGCTCACCCCTGGACAGGGGGGGCACAGATACGCAGTATTTT.

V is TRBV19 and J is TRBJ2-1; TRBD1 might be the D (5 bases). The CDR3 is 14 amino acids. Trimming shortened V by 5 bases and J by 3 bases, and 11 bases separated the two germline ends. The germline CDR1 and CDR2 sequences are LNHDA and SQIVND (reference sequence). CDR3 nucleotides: TGTGCCAGTAGTTCCCAGACAGTCTACAATGAGCAGTTCTTC. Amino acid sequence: CASSSQTVYNEQFF.

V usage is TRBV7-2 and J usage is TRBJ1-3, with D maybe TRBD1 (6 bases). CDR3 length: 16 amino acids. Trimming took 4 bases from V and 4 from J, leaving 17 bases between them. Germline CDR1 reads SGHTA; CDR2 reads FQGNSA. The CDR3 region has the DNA TGTGCCAGCAGCTCCGAACAGGGAATAGGAGGAAACACCATATATTTT. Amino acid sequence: CASSSEQGIGGNTIYF.

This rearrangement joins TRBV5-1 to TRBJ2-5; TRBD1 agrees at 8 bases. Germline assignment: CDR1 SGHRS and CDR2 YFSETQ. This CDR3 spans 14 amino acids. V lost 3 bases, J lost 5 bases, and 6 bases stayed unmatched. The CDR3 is CASSSETGVETQYF. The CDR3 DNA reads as TGCGCCAGCAGCTCGGAGACAGGGGTGGAGACCCAGTACTTC.

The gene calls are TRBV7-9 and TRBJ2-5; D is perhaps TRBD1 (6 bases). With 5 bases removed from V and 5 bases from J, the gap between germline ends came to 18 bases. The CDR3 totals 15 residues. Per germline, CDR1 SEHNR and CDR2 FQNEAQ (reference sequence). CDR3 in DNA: TGTGCCAGCAGCCGCCCTCGACCTCAGGGGGAGACCCAGTACTTC. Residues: CASSRPRPQGETQYF.

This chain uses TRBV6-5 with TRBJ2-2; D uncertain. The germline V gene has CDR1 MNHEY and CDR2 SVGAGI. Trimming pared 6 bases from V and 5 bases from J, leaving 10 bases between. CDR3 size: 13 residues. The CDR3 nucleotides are TGTGCCAGCAGCCCCCCGGGTACCGGGGAGCTGTTTTTT. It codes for CASSPPGTGELFF.

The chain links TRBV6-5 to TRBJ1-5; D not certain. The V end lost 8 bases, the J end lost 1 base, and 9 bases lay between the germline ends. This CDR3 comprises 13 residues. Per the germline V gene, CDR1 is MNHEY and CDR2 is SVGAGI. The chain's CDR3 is CASQVRSNQPQHF. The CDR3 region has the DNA TGTGCCAGCCAGGTCCGAAGCAATCAGCCCCAGCATTTT.

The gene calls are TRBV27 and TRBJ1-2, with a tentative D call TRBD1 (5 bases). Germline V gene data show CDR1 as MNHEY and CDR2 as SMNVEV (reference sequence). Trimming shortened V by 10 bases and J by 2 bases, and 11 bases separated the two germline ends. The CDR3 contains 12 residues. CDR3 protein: CATWDGNYGYTF. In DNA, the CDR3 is TGTGCCACCTGGGACGGAAACTATGGCTACACCTTC.

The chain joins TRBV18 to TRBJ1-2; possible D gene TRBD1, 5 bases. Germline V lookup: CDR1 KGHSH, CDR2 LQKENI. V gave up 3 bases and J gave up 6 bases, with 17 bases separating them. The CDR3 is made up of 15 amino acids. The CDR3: CASSPAGRVYDGYTF. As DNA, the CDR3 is TGTGCCAGCTCACCCGCGGGCAGGGTCTACGATGGCTACACCTTC. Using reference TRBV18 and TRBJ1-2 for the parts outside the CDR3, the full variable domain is NAGVMQNPRHLVRRRGQEARLRCSPMKGHSHVYWYRQLPEEGLKFMVYLQKENIIDESGMPKERFSAEFPKEGPSILRIQQVVRGDSAAYFCASSPAGRVYDGYTFGSGTRLTVV.

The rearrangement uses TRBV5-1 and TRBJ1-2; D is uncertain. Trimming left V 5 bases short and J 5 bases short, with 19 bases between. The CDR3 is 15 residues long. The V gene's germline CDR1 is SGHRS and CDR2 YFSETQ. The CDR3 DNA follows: TGCGCCAGCAGATTTGGGCCTTTCGGGGAGTATGGCTACACCTTC. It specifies CASRFGPFGEYGYTF.

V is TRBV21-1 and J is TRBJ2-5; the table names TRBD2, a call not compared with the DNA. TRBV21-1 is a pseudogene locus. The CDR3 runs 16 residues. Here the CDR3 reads CASSKEEGRGWETQYF. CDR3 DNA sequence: TGTGCCAGCAGCAAAGAGGAGGGCCGTGGCTGGGAGACCCAGTACTTC.

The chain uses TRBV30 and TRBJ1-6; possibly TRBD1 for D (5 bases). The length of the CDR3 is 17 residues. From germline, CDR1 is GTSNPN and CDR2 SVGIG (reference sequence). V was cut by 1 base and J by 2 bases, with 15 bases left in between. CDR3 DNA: TGTGCCTGGAGTGGGGGGTTCGGGGATACCTATAATTCACCCCTCCACTTT. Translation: CAWSGGFGDTYNSPLHF.

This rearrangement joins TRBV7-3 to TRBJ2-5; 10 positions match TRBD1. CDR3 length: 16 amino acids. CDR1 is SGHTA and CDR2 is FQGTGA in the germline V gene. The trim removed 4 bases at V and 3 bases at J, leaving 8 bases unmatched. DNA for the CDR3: TGTGCCAGCAGCTCCTACCCGGGACAGGGGAAAGAGACCCAGTACTTC. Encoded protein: CASSSYPGQGKETQYF.

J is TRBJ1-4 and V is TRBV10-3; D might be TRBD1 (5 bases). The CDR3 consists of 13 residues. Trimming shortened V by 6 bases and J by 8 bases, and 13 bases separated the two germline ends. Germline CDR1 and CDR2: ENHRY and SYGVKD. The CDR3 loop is CAIRDSQAEKLFF. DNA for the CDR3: TGTGCCATCAGAGACTCACAGGCAGAAAAACTGTTTTTT.

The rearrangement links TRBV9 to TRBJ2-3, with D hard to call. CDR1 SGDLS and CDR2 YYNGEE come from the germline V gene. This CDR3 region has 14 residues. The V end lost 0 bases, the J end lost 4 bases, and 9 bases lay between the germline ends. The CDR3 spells CASSVVGQADTQYF. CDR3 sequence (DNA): TGTGCCAGCAGCGTAGTAGGCCAAGCAGATACGCAGTATTTT. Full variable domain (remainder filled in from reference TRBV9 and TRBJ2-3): DSGVTQTPKHLITATGQRVTLRCSPRSGDLSVYWYQQSLDQGLQFLIQYYNGEERAKGNILERFSAQQFPDLHSELNLSSLELGDSALYFCASSVVGQADTQYFGPGTRLTVL.

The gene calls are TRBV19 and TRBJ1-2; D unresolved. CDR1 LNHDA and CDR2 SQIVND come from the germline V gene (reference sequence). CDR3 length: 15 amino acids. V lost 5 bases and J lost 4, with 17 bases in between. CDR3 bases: TGTGCCAGTAGTTTCTACAGTACCGCAAGCTATGGCTACACCTTC. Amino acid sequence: CASSFYSTASYGYTF.

The CDR3 region is CASSPGGGQLETQYF. DNA of the CDR3: TGTGCCAGCAGCCCCGGGGGGGGCCAATTAGAGACCCAGTACTTC. This chain connects TRBV11-3 to TRBJ2-5, with TRBD2 identical over 8 bases. V was clipped by 5 bases and J by 4 bases; unmatched bases: 9. The CDR3 runs to 15 residues. Germline V gives CDR1 SGHNT, CDR2 YENEEA.

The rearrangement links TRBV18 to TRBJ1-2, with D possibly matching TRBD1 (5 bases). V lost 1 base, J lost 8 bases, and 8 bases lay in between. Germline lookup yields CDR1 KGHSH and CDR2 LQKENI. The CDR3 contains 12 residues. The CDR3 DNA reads TGTGCCAGCTCACCACTAAAGGGGGGCTACACCTTC. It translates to CASSPLKGGYTF.

CDR3 nucleotides: TGTGCCAGCAGCTTGGGTTTTGACCAAACCTCTGGGGCCAACGTCCTGACTTTC. This codes for CASSLGFDQTSGANVLTF. This rearrangement joins TRBV5-4 to TRBJ2-6; no reliable D call. With 0 bases removed from V and 0 bases from J, the gap between germline ends came to 13 bases. The CDR3 runs to 18 residues. Germline CDR1 SGHNT, CDR2 YYREEE (reference sequence).

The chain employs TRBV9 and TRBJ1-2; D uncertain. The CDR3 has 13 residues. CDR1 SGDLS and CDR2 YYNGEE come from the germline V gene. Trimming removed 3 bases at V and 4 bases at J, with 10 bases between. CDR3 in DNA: TGTGCCAGCAGCGCCGTTATTGGCTATGGCTACACCTTC. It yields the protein CASSAVIGYGYTF.

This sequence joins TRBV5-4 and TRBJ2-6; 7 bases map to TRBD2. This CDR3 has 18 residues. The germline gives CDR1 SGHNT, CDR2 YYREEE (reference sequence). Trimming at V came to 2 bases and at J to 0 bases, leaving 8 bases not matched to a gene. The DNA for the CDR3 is TGTGCCAGCAGCTTTGGGGCGCGGGGGAGCTCTGGGGCCAACGTCCTGACTTTC. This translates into CASSFGARGSSGANVLTF.

CDR3 sequence reads: CASSPSGTGRTEAFF. The CDR3 DNA is TGTGCCAGCAGCCCCTCGGGGACAGGACGAACTGAAGCTTTCTTT. This chain uses TRBV7-2 with TRBJ1-1; 8 bases are shared with TRBD1. This CDR3 comprises 15 residues. The ends lost 5 bases at V and 5 bases at J; junction bases unmatched: 10. Germline CDR1 reads SGHTA; CDR2 reads FQGNSA.

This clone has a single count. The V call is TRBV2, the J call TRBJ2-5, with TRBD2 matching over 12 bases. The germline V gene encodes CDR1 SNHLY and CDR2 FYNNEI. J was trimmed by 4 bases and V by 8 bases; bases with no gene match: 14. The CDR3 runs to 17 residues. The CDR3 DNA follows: TGTGCCAGCGCCAAGGGACCTAGCGGGGGGGGCCGAGAGACCCAGTACTTC. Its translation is CASAKGPSGGGRETQYF.

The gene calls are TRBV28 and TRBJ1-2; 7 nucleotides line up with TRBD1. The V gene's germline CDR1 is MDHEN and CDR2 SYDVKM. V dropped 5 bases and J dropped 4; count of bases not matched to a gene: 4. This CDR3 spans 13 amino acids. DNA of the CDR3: TGTGCCAGCAGTACCGGGACAGTCTATGGCTACACCTTC. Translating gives CASSTGTVYGYTF.

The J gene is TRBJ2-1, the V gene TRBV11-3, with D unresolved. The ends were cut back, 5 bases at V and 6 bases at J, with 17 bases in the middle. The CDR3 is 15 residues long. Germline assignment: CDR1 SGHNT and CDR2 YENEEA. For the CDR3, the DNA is TGTGCCAGCAGCACAACCCGTACAAGCCCCAATGAGCAGTTCTTC. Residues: CASSTTRTSPNEQFF.

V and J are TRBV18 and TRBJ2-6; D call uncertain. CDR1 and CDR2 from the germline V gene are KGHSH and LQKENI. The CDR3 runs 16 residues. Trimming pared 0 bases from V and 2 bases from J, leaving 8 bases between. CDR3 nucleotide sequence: TGTGCCAGCTCACCACCTCTGGGGACTGGGGCCAACGTCCTGACTTTC. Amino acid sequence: CASSPPLGTGANVLTF.

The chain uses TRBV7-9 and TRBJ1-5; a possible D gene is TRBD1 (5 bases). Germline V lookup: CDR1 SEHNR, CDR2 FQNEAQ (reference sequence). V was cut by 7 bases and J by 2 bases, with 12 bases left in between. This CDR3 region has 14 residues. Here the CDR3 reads CASMGGLGNQPQHF. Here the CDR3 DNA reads TGTGCCAGCATGGGGGGTTTAGGCAATCAGCCCCAGCATTTT.

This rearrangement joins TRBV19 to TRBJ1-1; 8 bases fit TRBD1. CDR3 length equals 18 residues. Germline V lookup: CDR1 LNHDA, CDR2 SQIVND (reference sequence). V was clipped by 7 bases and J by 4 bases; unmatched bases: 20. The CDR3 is CASTLSPFGQGGGTEAFF. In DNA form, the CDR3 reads TGTGCCAGTACCCTGAGTCCGTTTGGACAGGGCGGCGGCACTGAAGCTTTCTTT.

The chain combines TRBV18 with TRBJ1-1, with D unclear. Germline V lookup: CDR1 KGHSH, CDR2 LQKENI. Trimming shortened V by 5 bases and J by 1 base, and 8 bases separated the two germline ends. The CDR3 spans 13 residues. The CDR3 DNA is TGTGCCAGCTCATCAGCGTCGAACACTGAAGCTTTCTTT. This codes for CASSSASNTEAFF. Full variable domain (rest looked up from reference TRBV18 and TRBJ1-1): NAGVMQNPRHLVRRRGQEARLRCSPMKGHSHVYWYRQLPEEGLKFMVYLQKENIIDESGMPKERFSAEFPKEGPSILRIQQVVRGDSAAYFCASSSASNTEAFFGQGTRLTVV.

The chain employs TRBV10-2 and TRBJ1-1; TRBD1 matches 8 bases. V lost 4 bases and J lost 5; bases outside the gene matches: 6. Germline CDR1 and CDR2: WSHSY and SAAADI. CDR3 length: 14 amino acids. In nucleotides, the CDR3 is TGCGCCAGCAGTGCTGCAGGGGGCGCGACTGAAGCTTTCTTT. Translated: CASSAAGGATEAFF.

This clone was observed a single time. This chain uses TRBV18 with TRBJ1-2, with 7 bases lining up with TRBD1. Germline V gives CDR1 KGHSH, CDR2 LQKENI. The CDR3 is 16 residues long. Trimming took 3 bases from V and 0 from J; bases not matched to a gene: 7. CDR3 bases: TGTGCCAGCTCACCTATGGACAGGCCGACTAACTATGGCTACACCTTC. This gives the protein CASSPMDRPTNYGYTF. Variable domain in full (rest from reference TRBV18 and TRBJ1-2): NAGVMQNPRHLVRRRGQEARLRCSPMKGHSHVYWYRQLPEEGLKFMVYLQKENIIDESGMPKERFSAEFPKEGPSILRIQQVVRGDSAAYFCASSPMDRPTNYGYTFGSGTRLTVV.